This TCR beta chain was retrieved from a study of T-cell reconstitution after alpha-beta-depleted transplantation in children. Overall study results and limits: The origin of alpha-beta T cells about two months after transplant was reportedly several hundred expanded graft clones. At the one-year point after transplant, T-cell counts and TCRbeta diversity were found to come mostly from T cells that had been newly produced.

The germline V gene encodes CDR1 SGDLS and CDR2 YYNGEE. CDR3 length: 10 amino acids. Using unique molecular identifiers, the investigators prepared the TCRbeta library. TCRdb reprocessed the PCR reads with MiXCR, giving one entry per CDR3 protein. This sample carries about 420,000 distinct CDR3 sequences, 15% to 20% of them seen once, and the ten largest clones take 29%. As for this clonotype: Its cognate antigen is unknown. An end of the junction differs from the germline gene, which may be a read error.

This rearrangement joins TRBV9 to TRBJ2-1; 8 positions agree with TRBD2. This sample comprised PBMCs, mostly from graft donor cells, obtained 360 days after TCRalphabeta/CD19-depleted stem cell transplant. This receptor was obtained from a boy in the first two years of life who had a stem cell transplant for Wiskott-Aldrich syndrome, so the T cells may come from the graft donor. CDR3 DNA sequence: TGTGCCAGCAGGGGAGCGGGAGTCTCCTTC. It specifies CASRGAGVSF.